The 27 T cell receptor beta chains below were found in one sample sequenced in a study of blood T cell repertoires in COVID-19. Data came from immunoSEQ multiplex PCR; TCRdb stores just in-frame clones and leaves some out. The sample lists under 300,000 clones, about 85% occurring once. The sample was PBMCs or T cells enriched from blood (not recorded which). All receptors derive from a woman between 45 and 60 years old who had been exposed to COVID-19.

The chain employs TRBV6-2 or TRBV6-3 and TRBJ2-1; TRBD2 agrees at 8 bases. The CDR3 length is 16 residues. CDR1 is MNHEY and CDR2 is SVGEGT in the germline V gene. Trimming at V came to 4 bases and at J to 2 bases, leaving 7 bases not matched to a gene. CDR3 nucleotide sequence: TGTGCCAGCAGTTCCCGGAGAGCGGGGGCCTACAATGAGCAGTTCTTC. Amino acids: CASSSRRAGAYNEQFF.

The genes are TRBV21-1 and TRBJ2-2; the D call in the table, TRBD1, was not verified against the DNA. TRBV21-1 is a pseudogene locus. This CDR3 comprises 15 residues. The CDR3 sequence is CASNNRVTNTGELFF. CDR3 nucleotides: TGTGCCAGCAATAACAGGGTCACGAACACCGGGGAGCTGTTTTTT.

This chain links TRBV2 with TRBJ1-2; a possible D gene is TRBD1 (6 bases). Per the germline V gene, CDR1 is SNHLY and CDR2 is FYNNEI. V gave up 6 bases and J gave up 4 bases, with 9 bases separating them. The CDR3 spans 12 residues. The CDR3 reads CASSRQAYGYTF. DNA for the CDR3: TGTGCCAGCAGCCGACAGGCCTATGGCTACACCTTC.

The sample holds one count of this clone. This rearrangement joins TRBV12-5 to TRBJ2-7; possibly TRBD2 for D (5 bases). The CDR3 contains 15 residues. V was clipped by 0 bases and J by 0 bases, with 9 bases between them. From germline, CDR1 is LGHNT and CDR2 FRNRAP. The CDR3, as DNA: TGTGCTAGTGGTTTGGTACTTGGGAGCTCCTACGAGCAGTACTTC. Translation: CASGLVLGSSYEQYF.

The chain carries TRBV4-2 and TRBJ1-5; the D gene is possibly TRBD1 (5 bases). V was pared by 0 bases and J by 6 bases, with 9 bases between. Germline lookup yields CDR1 LGHNA and CDR2 YNFKEQ. The CDR3 sequence is 14 residues long. CDR3 protein: CASSQEVRAQPQHF. The CDR3 DNA follows: TGTGCCAGCAGCCAAGAAGTCAGGGCTCAGCCCCAGCATTTT.

The chain couples TRBV18 to TRBJ1-4; TRBD1 matches at 7 bases. The V gene end was trimmed by 5 bases and the J gene end by 3 bases; junction bases not matched to a gene: 3. Germline lookup yields CDR1 KGHSH and CDR2 LQKENI. The CDR3 covers 14 residues. The chain's CDR3 is CASSAGTANEKLFF. The DNA of the CDR3 is TGTGCCAGCTCAGCCGGGACAGCTAATGAAAAACTGTTTTTT.

This clone appeared a single time. The rearrangement links TRBV18 to TRBJ1-1; 9 bases match TRBD1. The CDR3 sequence is 16 residues long. Germline-derived CDR1 and CDR2 are KGHSH and LQKENI. Germline trimming cut 4 bases from V and 4 bases from J; bases unmatched to any gene: 10. CDR3 region: CASSLTGGGWGTEAFF. CDR3 DNA: TGTGCCAGCTCACTAACAGGGGGCGGATGGGGCACTGAAGCTTTCTTT.

This clone was counted once. V and J are TRBV11-1 and TRBJ1-5; D remains ambiguous. Looked up from germline, CDR1 is SGHAT and CDR2 is FQDESV (reference sequence). This CDR3 is built from 13 residues. V was trimmed by 2 bases and J by 5 bases, leaving 7 bases between them. CDR3 DNA: TGTGCCAGCAGCTTAAATTCCGATCAGCCCCAGCATTTT. Its translation is CASSLNSDQPQHF.

This clone is a singleton in its sample. The chain couples TRBV29-1 to TRBJ1-1; 8 bases line up with TRBD1. CDR3 length equals 11 residues. Germline V gene data show CDR1 as SQVTM and CDR2 as ANQGSEA. V was clipped by 6 bases and J by 9 bases; unmatched bases: 6. CDR3 nucleotides: TGCAGCGTCTTCGGACAGGGAAAAGCTTTCTTT. It specifies CSVFGQGKAFF.

The gene calls are TRBV9 and TRBJ1-4; 8 bases align to TRBD1. V trimming: 4 bases; J trimming: 2 bases; junction bases outside the gene matches: 4. Germline V gives CDR1 SGDLS, CDR2 YYNGEE. This CDR3 region has 15 residues. CDR3 coding DNA: TGTGCCAGCAGCAATACAGGGGGGACTAATGAAAAACTGTTTTTT. Its protein is CASSNTGGTNEKLFF.

The J gene is TRBJ1-5, the V gene TRBV5-8, with a tentative D call TRBD1 (6 bases). V dropped 3 bases and J dropped 5 bases, with 12 bases sitting between them. Germline-derived CDR1 and CDR2 are SGHTS and YDEGEE. The CDR3 runs 14 residues. The CDR3 protein is CASSSPGGDQPQHF. As DNA, the CDR3 is TGTGCCAGCAGCTCCCCGGGGGGCGATCAGCCCCAGCATTTT.

The chain has TRBV5-1 and TRBJ2-5; no clear D gene. From germline, CDR1 is SGHRS and CDR2 YFSETQ. The CDR3 loop spans 14 amino acids. V lost 4 bases to trimming and J lost 2 bases, with 12 bases between them. The CDR3 here is CASSPRVFQETQYF. CDR3 DNA: TGCGCCAGCAGCCCCCGAGTTTTTCAAGAGACCCAGTACTTC.

The chain recombines TRBV6-6 with TRBJ2-7; TRBD1 agrees at 7 bases. Per the germline V gene, CDR1 is MNHNY and CDR2 is SVGAGI (reference sequence). J gave up 0 bases and V 0 bases, and 5 bases lay outside the gene matches. The CDR3 runs to 16 residues. In DNA, the CDR3 is TGTGCCAGCAGTTACTCCCTCGGACAGGCCTCCTACGAGCAGTACTTC. Its protein is CASSYSLGQASYEQYF.

The chain uses TRBV7-2 and TRBJ1-2, with D possibly matching TRBD1 (6 bases). The V end was cut by 5 bases, the J end by 4 bases, with 17 bases between. CDR3 length: 15 residues. Germline CDR1 and CDR2: SGHTA and FQGNSA. CDR3 nucleotide sequence: TGTGCCAGCAGCCCCTCGGGGGGCGTTAGCTATGGCTACACCTTC. Translating it yields CASSPSGGVSYGYTF.

The J gene is TRBJ2-3, the V gene TRBV7-3, with a possible D match to TRBD1 (7 bases). Germline CDR1 reads SGHTA; CDR2 reads FQGTGA. V was clipped by 0 bases and J by 6 bases, with 13 bases between them. The CDR3 has 15 residues. CDR3 in DNA: TGTGCCAGCAGCTTAACCGGAGGGGGCAAGGATACGCAGTATTTT. Translated, it gives CASSLTGGGKDTQYF.

This chain links TRBV6-5 with TRBJ2-7, with D possibly TRBD2 on 6 matching bases. CDR1 MNHEY and CDR2 SVGAGI come from the germline V gene. The CDR3 totals 13 residues. V lost 7 bases and J lost 2, with 12 bases in between. The CDR3 DNA is TGTGCCAGCATACGGGGGTCTACCTACGAGCAGTACTTC. Residues: CASIRGSTYEQYF.

V is TRBV6-5 and J is TRBJ1-3; weak D call: TRBD1 (6 bases). Germline V CDR1 and CDR2: MNHEY, SVGAGI. The CDR3 totals 14 residues. V was cut by 7 bases and J by 4 bases, with 14 bases left in between. In DNA form, the CDR3 reads TGTGCCAGCACCCAGCCCGGGACAGGAAACACCATATATTTT. This sequence encodes CASTQPGTGNTIYF.

The V gene is TRBV3-1 (or the pseudogene TRBV3-2), the J gene TRBJ1-1; D remains ambiguous. Germline values: CDR1 LGHDT, CDR2 YNNKEL (reference sequence). V was pared by 0 bases and J by 8 bases, with 10 bases between. This CDR3 has 13 amino acids. The CDR3 DNA reads TGTGCCAGCAGCCAAGATCACGGCAGGGAAGCTTTCTTT. Translating gives CASSQDHGREAFF.

The chain carries TRBV10-3 and TRBJ2-1; 11 bases align to TRBD2. V trimming: 10 bases; J trimming: 5 bases; junction bases outside the gene matches: 10. This CDR3 is built from 15 residues. Per germline, CDR1 ENHRY and CDR2 SYGVKD. CDR3 amino acids: CATTLTSGEHNEQFF. CDR3 nucleotides: TGTGCCACAACCCTGACTAGCGGGGAACACAATGAGCAGTTCTTC.

This clone was counted a single time. The chain combines TRBV5-4 with TRBJ2-7; 11 bases fit TRBD2. Germline lookup yields CDR1 SGHNT and CDR2 YYREEE (reference sequence). The CDR3 covers 15 residues. V shed 4 bases, J shed 2 bases, and the junction held 5 bases outside the gene matches. CDR3 sequence: CASSRGTSGAYEQYF. DNA for the CDR3: TGTGCCAGCAGCCGCGGGACTAGCGGCGCCTACGAGCAGTACTTC.

The J gene is TRBJ1-1, the V gene TRBV5-5; D may be TRBD1 (5 bases). Trimming took 2 bases from V and 1 from J, leaving 9 bases between them. Germline CDR1 is SGHKS and CDR2 is YYEKEE (reference sequence). The CDR3 spans 14 residues. The CDR3 protein is CASSLQDKNTEAFF. As DNA, the CDR3 is TGTGCCAGCAGCTTACAGGATAAGAACACTGAAGCTTTCTTT.

This clone was picked up a small number of times. V gene TRBV27 combines with J gene TRBJ1-6; TRBD1 might be the D (6 bases). Per the germline V gene, CDR1 is MNHEY and CDR2 is SMNVEV (reference sequence). CDR3 size: 17 residues. The V gene lost 8 bases and the J gene lost 7 bases, with 24 bases spanning the gap. This chain's CDR3 is CASGGPKPGQRNSPLHF. In nucleotides, the CDR3 is TGTGCCAGCGGGGGCCCTAAACCGGGACAAAGAAATTCACCCCTCCACTTT.

The genes are TRBV3-1 (or the pseudogene TRBV3-2) and TRBJ1-1; D gene uncertain. The CDR3 extends over 14 amino acids. V was clipped by 1 base and J by 6 bases, with 12 bases between them. Germline V lookup: CDR1 LGHDT, CDR2 YNNKEL (reference sequence). The CDR3 is CASSQVYAVSEAFF. CDR3 DNA: TGTGCCAGCAGCCAAGTGTATGCGGTATCTGAAGCTTTCTTT.

About this clone itself: The sample holds other DNA sequences that translate to the same CDR3. The rearrangement joins TRBV5-1 to TRBJ1-1; unclear D gene. This CDR3 region has 14 residues. The germline gives CDR1 SGHRS, CDR2 YFSETQ. Trimming stripped 0 bases from V and 1 base from J, with 7 bases between. The CDR3 loop is CASSLGTSNTEAFF. In nucleotides, the CDR3 is TGCGCCAGCAGCTTGGGAACATCGAACACTGAAGCTTTCTTT.

Points on this clone: This sample includes further DNA sequences coding for the same CDR3. The rearrangement links TRBV11-2 to TRBJ2-5, with TRBD1 identical over 8 bases. Trimming at V came to 5 bases and at J to 5 bases, leaving 4 bases not matched to a gene. The CDR3 contains 13 residues. Per germline, CDR1 SGHAT and CDR2 FQNNGV. In DNA, the CDR3 is TGTGCCAGCAGCCCAGGGGGCGTGGAGACCCAGTACTTC. The encoded protein is CASSPGGVETQYF.

The V call is TRBV5-4, the J call TRBJ1-6; TRBD1 matches at 7 bases. The CDR3 consists of 15 residues. V lost 7 bases to trimming and J lost 9 bases; unmatched junction nucleotides: 13. Germline V CDR1 and CDR2: SGHNT, YYREEE (reference sequence). CDR3 in amino acids: CASQRDSNVGSPLHF. The CDR3 DNA follows: TGTGCCAGCCAAAGGGACAGTAACGTGGGTTCACCCCTCCACTTT.

The chain links TRBV5-1 to TRBJ2-1, with 12 bases fitting TRBD2. Germline V gene sequence: CDR1 SGHRS, CDR2 YFSETQ. The CDR3 consists of 16 residues. V was pared by 0 bases and J by 4 bases, with 2 bases of the junction left unmatched. The CDR3, as DNA: TGCGCCAGCAGCTTGGTGACTAGCGGGGGATACAATGAGCAGTTCTTC. This translates into CASSLVTSGGYNEQFF.